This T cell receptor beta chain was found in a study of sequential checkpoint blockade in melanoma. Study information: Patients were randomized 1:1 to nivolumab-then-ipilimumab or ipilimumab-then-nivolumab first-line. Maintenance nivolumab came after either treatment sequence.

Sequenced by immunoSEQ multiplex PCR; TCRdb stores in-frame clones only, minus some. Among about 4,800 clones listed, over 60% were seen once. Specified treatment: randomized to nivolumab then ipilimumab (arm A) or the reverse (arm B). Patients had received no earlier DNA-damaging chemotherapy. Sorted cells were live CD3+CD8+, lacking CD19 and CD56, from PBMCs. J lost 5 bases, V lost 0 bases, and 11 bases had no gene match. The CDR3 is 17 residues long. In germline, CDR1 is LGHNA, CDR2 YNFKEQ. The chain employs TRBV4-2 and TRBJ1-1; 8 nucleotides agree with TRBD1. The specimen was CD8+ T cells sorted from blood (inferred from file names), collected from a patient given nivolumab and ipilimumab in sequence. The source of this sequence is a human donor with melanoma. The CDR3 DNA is TGTGCCAGCAGCCAAGATTCGTGGGCAGGGGGCTTTACTGAAGCTTTCTTT. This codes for CASSQDSWAGGFTEAFF.